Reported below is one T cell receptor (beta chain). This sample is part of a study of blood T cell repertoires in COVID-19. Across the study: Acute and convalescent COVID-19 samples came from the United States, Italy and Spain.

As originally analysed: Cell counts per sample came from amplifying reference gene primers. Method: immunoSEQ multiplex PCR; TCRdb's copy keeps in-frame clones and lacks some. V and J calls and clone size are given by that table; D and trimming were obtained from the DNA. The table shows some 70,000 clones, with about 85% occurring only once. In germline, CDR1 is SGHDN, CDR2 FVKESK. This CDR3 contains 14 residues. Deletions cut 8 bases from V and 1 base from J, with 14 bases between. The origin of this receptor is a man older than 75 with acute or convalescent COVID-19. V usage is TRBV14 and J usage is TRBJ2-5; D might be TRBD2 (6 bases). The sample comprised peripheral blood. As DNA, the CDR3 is TGTGCCAGCCGCGGGGAGCAGCCCCAAGAGACCCAGTACTTC. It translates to CASRGEQPQETQYF.